A selection of T cell receptor beta chains follows, all from one sample in a study of Ad26.COV2.S vaccination and SARS-CoV-2 variants. Sequencing was performed with immunoSEQ multiplex PCR; in TCRdb, only in-frame clones are kept and a portion is missing. This table holds more than 400,000 clones, roughly 90% found once. The input for sequencing was peripheral blood, taken in a trial of Ad26.COV2.S vaccine versus placebo. Receptors originate from a person between 18 and 65 years old who received the Ad26.COV2.S COVID-19 vaccine or a placebo. Each CDR3 is given with its conserved first and last residue.

TRBV19 CASRKGQANTEAFF
TRBV6-5 CASSYSDGYYGYTF
TRBV18 CASSLTGGPHEQFF
TRBV28 CASSSGQINNQPQHF
TRBV7-2 CASSWGQGANYGYTF
TRBV28 CASSWGQGKNTIYF
TRBV6-6 CASSYRGRGNYEQYF
TRBV11-3 CASSAGGVTDTQYF
TRBV7-2 CASSLVGTGVESTEAFF
TRBV6-2/TRBV6-3 CASSIAGVTEAFF
TRBV27 CASSSLLDQETQYF
TRBV19 CASSIWRGRTDTQYF
TRBV4-2 CASSQEASGGTYEQYF
TRBV6-2/TRBV6-3 CASSDSSDQETQYF
TRBV15 CATSREGGAEAFF
TRBV6-1 CASSEWVFGTGELFF
TRBV15 CATSTSTDTQYF
TRBV6-5 CASAGTQETQYF
TRBV9 CASSTPGATDTQYF
TRBV27 CASSTTSTQYF
TRBV7-9 CASSWNASGLQSYEQYF
TRBV15 CATSSRLQPQHF